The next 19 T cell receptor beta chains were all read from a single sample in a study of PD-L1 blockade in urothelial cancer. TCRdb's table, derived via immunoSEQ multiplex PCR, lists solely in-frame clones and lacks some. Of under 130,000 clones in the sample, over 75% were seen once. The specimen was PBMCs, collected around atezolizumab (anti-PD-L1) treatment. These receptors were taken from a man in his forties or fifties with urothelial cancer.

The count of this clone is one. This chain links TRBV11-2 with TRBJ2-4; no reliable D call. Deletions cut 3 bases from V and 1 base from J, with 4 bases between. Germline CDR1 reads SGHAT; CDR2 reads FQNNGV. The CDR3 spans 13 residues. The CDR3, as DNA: TGTGCCAGCAGCTTTAGTGCCAAAAACATTCAGTACTTC. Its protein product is CASSFSAKNIQYF.

The CDR3 sequence: CAWSVPGEDVAYEQYF. CDR3 nucleotides: TGTGCCTGGAGTGTACCGGGGGAGGACGTGGCCTACGAGCAGTACTTC. The chain joins TRBV30 to TRBJ2-7, with D possibly being TRBD2 (6 bases). The V end lost 0 bases, the J end lost 2 bases, and 17 bases lay between the germline ends. CDR3 size: 16 residues. Germline CDR1 and CDR2: GTSNPN and SVGIG (reference sequence).

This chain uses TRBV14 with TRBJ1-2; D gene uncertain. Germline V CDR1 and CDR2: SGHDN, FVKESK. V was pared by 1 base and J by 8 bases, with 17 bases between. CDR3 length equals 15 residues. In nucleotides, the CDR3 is TGTGCCAGCAGCCAAGTTGGGGTCGGGAGCAGAGGCTACACCTTC. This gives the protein CASSQVGVGSRGYTF.

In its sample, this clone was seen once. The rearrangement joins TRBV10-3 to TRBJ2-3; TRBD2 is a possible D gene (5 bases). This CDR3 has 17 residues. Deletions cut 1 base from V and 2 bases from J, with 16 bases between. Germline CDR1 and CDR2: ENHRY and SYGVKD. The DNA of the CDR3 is TGTGCCATCAGTGAGTACCTACGAGGGAACCCCACAGATACGCAGTATTTT. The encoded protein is CAISEYLRGNPTDTQYF.

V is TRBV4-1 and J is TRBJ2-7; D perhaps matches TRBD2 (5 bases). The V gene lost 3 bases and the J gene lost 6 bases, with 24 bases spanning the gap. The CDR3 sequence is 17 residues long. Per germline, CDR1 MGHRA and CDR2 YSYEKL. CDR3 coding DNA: TGCGCCAGCAGCCACAAAGGTGGAAGGGCGGGCTCTACCGAGCAGTACTTC. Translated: CASSHKGGRAGSTEQYF.

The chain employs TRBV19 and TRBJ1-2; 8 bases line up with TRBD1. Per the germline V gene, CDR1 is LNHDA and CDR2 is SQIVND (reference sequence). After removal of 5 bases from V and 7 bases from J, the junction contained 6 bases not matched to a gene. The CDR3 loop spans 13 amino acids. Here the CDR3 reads CASSSRTGFGYTF. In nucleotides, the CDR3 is TGTGCCAGTAGTTCCCGGACAGGGTTTGGCTACACCTTC.

CDR3 DNA: TGTGCCAGCAGTTTATTCCGGATAGCGGGATTGGATGAGCAGTTCTTC. This codes for CASSLFRIAGLDEQFF. This rearrangement joins TRBV28 to TRBJ2-1; 8 bases agree with TRBD2. The germline V gene has CDR1 MDHEN and CDR2 SYDVKM. This CDR3 spans 16 amino acids. V shed 1 base, J shed 8 bases, and the junction held 10 bases outside the gene matches.

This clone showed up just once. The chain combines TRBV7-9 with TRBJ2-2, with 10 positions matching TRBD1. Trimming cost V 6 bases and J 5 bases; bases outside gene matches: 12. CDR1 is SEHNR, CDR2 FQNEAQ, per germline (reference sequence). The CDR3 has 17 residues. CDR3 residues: CASSSPGQGRTTGELFF. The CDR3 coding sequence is TGTGCCAGCAGTTCACCGGGACAGGGGAGAACTACCGGGGAGCTGTTTTTT.

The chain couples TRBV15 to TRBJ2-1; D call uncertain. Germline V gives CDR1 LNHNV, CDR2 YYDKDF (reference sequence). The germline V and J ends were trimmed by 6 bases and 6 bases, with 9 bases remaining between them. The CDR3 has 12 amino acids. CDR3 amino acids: CATSRAFNEQFF. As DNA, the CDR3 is TGTGCCACCAGTCGCGCCTTCAATGAGCAGTTCTTC.

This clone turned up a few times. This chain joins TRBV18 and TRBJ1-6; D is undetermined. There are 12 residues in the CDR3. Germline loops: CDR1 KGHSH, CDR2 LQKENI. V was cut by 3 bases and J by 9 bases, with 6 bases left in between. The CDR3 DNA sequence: TGTGCCAGCTCACCCGAGGGTTCACCCCTCCACTTT. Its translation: CASSPEGSPLHF.

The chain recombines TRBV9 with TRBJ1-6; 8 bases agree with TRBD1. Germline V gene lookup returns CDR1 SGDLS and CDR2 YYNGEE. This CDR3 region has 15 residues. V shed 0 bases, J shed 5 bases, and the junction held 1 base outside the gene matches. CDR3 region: CASSVGQGNNSPLHF. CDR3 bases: TGTGCCAGCAGCGTAGGACAGGGGAATAATTCACCCCTCCACTTT.

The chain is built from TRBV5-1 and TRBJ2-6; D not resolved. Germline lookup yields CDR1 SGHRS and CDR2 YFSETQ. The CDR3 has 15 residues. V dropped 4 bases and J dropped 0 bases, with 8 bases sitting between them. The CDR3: CASSRSFSGANVLTF. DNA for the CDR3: TGCGCCAGCAGCCGGAGCTTCTCTGGGGCCAACGTCCTGACTTTC.

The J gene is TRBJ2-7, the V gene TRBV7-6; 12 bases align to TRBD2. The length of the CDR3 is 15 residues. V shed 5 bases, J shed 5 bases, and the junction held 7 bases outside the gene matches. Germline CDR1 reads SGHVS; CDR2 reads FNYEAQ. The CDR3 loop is CASSTGLAGRDEQYF. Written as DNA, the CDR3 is TGTGCCAGCAGCACCGGACTAGCGGGACGGGACGAGCAGTACTTC.

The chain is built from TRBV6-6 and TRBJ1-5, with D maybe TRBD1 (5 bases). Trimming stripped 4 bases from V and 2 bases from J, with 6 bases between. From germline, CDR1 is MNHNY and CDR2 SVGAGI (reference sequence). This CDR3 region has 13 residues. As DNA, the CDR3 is TGTGCCAGCAGTTGGGGGGGCAATCAGCCCCAGCATTTT. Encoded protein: CASSWGGNQPQHF.

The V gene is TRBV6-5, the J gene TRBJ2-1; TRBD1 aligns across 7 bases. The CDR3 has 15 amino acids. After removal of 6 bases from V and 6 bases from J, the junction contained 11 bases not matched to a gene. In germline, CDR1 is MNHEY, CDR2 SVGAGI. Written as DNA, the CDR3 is TGTGCCAGCAGCTCCTCCGGGACAGTCGGCAATGAGCAGTTCTTC. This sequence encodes CASSSSGTVGNEQFF.

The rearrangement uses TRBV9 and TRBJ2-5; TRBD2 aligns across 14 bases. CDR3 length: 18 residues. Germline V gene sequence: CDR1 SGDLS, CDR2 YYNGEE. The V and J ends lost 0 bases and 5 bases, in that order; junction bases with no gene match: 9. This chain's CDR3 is CASSVGTSGRSWVETQYF. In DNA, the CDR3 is TGTGCCAGCAGCGTAGGGACTAGCGGGAGGAGTTGGGTTGAGACCCAGTACTTC.

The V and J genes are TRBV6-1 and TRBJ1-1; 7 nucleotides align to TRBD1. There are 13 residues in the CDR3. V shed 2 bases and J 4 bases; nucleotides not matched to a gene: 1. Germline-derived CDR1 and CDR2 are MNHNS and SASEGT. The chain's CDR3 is CASSEQGGTEAFF. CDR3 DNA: TGTGCCAGCAGTGAACAGGGGGGCACTGAAGCTTTCTTT.

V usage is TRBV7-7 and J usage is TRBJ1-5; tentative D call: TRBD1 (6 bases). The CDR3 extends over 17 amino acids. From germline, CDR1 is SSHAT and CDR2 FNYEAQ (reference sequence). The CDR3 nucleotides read TGTGCTAACCCTTCCCAAGGGAGGGGACACCTCAATCAGCCCCAGCATTTT. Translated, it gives CANPSQGRGHLNQPQHF. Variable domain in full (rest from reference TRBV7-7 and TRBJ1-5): GAGVSQSPRYKVTKRGQDVTLRCDPISSHATLYWYQQALGQGPEFLTYFNYEAQPDKSGLPSDRFSAERPEGSISTLTIQRTEQRDSAMYRCANPSQGRGHLNQPQHFGDGTRLSIL.

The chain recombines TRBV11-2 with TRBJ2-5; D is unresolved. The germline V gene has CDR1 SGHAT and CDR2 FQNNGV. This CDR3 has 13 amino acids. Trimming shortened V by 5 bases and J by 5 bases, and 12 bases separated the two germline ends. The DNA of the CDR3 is TGTGCCAGCAGCCAAGGCCCGAGGGAGACCCAGTACTTC. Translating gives CASSQGPRETQYF.